This TCR beta chain was sequenced in a study of Ad26.COV2.S vaccination and SARS-CoV-2 variants. Study-level background: Ad26.COV2.S, an intramuscular injection, was given once or twice 56 days apart. General study points: While placebo recipients had lower spike-specific TCR breadth, vaccine recipients had more. Vaccinees reportedly had broad spike-specific CD8+ and CD4+ T cell responses. Vaccinated and placebo-treated recipients had similar non-spike TCR breadth.

Details on this clone: Its matching antigen is unknown.

The sample's treatment: about 20 received Ad26.COV2.S at low or high dose, single or two shots; 5 received placebo; per-sample allocation not given. Sampling occurred on day 63 after the first vaccine or placebo injection. The CDR3 has 13 amino acids. Germline loops: CDR1 SGHTA, CDR2 FQGNSA. Trimming left V 5 bases short and J 2 bases short, with 6 bases between. Sequencing was performed with immunoSEQ multiplex PCR; in TCRdb, only in-frame clones are kept and a portion is missing. The table includes 350,000 to 500,000 clones, 80% to 90% detected once. This sample comprised peripheral blood, obtained in a trial of Ad26.COV2.S vaccine versus placebo. The source is a person between 18 and 60 years old who received the Ad26.COV2.S COVID-19 vaccine or a placebo. The chain carries TRBV7-2 and TRBJ2-2; no clear D gene. CDR3 protein: CASSPVNTGELFF. The CDR3 DNA sequence: TGTGCCAGCAGCCCAGTTAACACCGGGGAGCTGTTTTTT.